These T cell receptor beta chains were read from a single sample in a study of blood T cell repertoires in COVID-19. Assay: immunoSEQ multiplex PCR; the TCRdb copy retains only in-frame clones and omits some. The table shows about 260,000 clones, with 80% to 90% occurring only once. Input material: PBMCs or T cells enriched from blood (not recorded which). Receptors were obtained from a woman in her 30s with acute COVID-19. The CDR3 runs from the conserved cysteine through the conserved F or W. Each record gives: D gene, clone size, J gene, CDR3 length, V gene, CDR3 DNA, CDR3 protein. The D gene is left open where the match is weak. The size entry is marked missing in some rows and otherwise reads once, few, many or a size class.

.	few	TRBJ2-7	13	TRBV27	TGTGCCAGCAGCCCAGCTAGCACCTACGAGCAGTACTTC	CASSPASTYEQYF
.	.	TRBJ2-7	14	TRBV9	TGTGCCAGCAGCGTATCCGGCGGGATCGACGAGCAGTACTTC	CASSVSGGIDEQYF
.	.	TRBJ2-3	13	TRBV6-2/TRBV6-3	TGTGCCAGCAGTTCGTCGTATGTAGAGACGCAGTATTTT	CASSSSYVETQYF
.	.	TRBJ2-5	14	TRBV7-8	TGTGCCAGCAGCTTAGAACCAGGATGGGAGACCCAGTACTTC	CASSLEPGWETQYF
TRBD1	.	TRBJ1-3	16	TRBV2	TGTGCCAGCAGCGCCCTTTGGACAGGGACTGGAAACACCATATATTTT	CASSALWTGTGNTIYF
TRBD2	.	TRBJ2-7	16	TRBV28	TGTGCCAGCAGTTTAGCGGGAGGCCCCTACGTTTACGAGCAGTACTTC	CASSLAGGPYVYEQYF
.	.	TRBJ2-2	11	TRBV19	TGTGCCAGTCAAAACACCGGGGAGCTGTTTTTT	CASQNTGELFF
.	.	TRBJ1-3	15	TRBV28	TGTGCCAGCAGCCGACAGGTGTCCTCTGGAAACACCATATATTTT	CASSRQVSSGNTIYF
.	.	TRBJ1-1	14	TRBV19	TGTGCCAGTAGTCCTCAGGGGATGAACACTGAAGCTTTCTTT	CASSPQGMNTEAFF
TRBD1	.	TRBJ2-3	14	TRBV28	TGTGCCAGCACTCGGGACAGCTACACAGATACGCAGTATTTT	CASTRDSYTDTQYF
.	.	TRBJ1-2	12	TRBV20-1	TGCAGTGCTAGTTGGCGGGGGTATGGCTACACCTTC	CSASWRGYGYTF
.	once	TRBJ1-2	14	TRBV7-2	TGTGCCAGCAGCTTAGCCCCGGGAGTCTATGGCTACACCTTC	CASSLAPGVYGYTF
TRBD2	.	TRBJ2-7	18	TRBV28	TGTGCCAGCAGCTCCCTTTCGAGATGGACTAGCGGGATGGTCGAGCAGTACTTC	CASSSLSRWTSGMVEQYF
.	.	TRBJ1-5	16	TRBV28	TGTGCCAGCAGTTTACACCCGCACAATAGCAATCAGCCCCAGCATTTT	CASSLHPHNSNQPQHF
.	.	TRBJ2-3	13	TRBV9	TGTGCCAGCAGCCTTCAATTTCAGGATACGCAGTATTTT	CASSLQFQDTQYF
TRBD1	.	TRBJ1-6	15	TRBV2	TGTGCCAGCGGGGGGACAGGGGGAGGTAATTCACCCCTCCACTTT	CASGGTGGGNSPLHF
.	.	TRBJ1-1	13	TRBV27	TGTGCCAGCAGTTTTGCAGGCAGGACTGAAGCTTTCTTT	CASSFAGRTEAFF
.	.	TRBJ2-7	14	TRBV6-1	TGTGCCAGCAGTGAAGCAGCTGCCACCTACGAGCAGTACTTC	CASSEAAATYEQYF
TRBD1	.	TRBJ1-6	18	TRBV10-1	TGCGCCAGCAGTGCCTGGACAGGGGGCGAAGGGAATCGAGAACCCCTCCACTTT	CASSAWTGGEGNREPLHF
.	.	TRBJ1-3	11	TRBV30	TGTGCCTGGATAGTCTCTCACACCATATATTTT	CAWIVSHTIYF
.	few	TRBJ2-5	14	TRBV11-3	TGTGCCAGCAGCTTGGGTACAAGGGGAGAGACCCAGTACTTC	CASSLGTRGETQYF
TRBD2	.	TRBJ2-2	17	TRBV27	TGTGCCAGCAGTTTCGCGGGAGGGAGGGGAGGTGCCGGGGAGCTGTTTTTT	CASSFAGGRGGAGELFF
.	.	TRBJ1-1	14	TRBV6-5	TGTGCCAGCAGGCGGGTGGGGGGGAACACTGAAGCTTTCTTT	CASRRVGGNTEAFF
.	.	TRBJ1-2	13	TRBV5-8	TGTGCCAGCGGACGGGGTGCTAACTATGGCTACACCTTC	CASGRGANYGYTF
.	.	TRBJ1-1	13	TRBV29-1	TGCAGCGTTGTAAGCAGGGGGAACACTGAAGCTTTCTTT	CSVVSRGNTEAFF
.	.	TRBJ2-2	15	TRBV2	TGTGCCAGCAGTGAAGCTAGCGCAAACACCGGGGAGCTGTTTTTT	CASSEASANTGELFF
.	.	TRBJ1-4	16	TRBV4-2	TGTGCCAGCAGCCCCATAATTGGGGGCTTTGAGGAAAAACTGTTTTTT	CASSPIIGGFEEKLFF
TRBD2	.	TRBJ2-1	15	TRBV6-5	TGTGCCAGCATGACAGTCGGGACTATGTATAATGAGCAGTTCTTC	CASMTVGTMYNEQFF
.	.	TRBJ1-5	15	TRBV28	TGTGCCAGCAGTTTACCGTCCGGAGAATATCAGCCCCAGCATTTT	CASSLPSGEYQPQHF
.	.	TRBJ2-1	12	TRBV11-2	TGTGCCAGCAGCTTAAACCGAGTTGAGCAGTTCTTC	CASSLNRVEQFF
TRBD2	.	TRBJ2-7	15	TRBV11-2	TGTGCCAGCAGCCAGACAAGCGGGAACTACTACGAGCAGTACTTC	CASSQTSGNYYEQYF
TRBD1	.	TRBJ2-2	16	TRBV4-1	TGCGCCAGCAGCCAAGGGAGGACAGGGGGCTTCGGGGAGCTGTTTTTT	CASSQGRTGGFGELFF
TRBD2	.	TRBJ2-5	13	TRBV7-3	TGTGCCAGCAGCCCTGCGGGGGGGGAGACCCAGTACTTC	CASSPAGGETQYF
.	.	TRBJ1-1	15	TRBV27	TGTGCCAGCCACGCCCTACTAACAGGGAACACTGAAGCTTTCTTT	CASHALLTGNTEAFF
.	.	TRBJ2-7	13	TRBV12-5	TGTGCTATAGGAAAAATTCGGGCCTACGAGCAGTACTTC	CAIGKIRAYEQYF
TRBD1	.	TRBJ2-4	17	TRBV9	TGTGCCAGCAGCCCGACGGGGACAGGGGGCGCGGAAAACATTCAGTACTTC	CASSPTGTGGAENIQYF
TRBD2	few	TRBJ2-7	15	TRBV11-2	TGTGCCAGCAGCTTAGAAGCTAGCGGCAAGTACGAGCAGTACTTC	CASSLEASGKYEQYF
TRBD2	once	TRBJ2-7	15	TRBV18	TGTGCCAGCTCACCAATAGCGGGAGACTCCTACGAGCAGTACTTC	CASSPIAGDSYEQYF
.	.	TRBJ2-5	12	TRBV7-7	TGTGCTAGCAGCCCACATCAAGAGACCCAGTACTTC	CASSPHQETQYF
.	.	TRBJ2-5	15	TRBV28	TGTGCCAGCACTCCCCCGGGGACAACACAAGAGACCCAGTACTTC	CASTPPGTTQETQYF
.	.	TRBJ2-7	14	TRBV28	TGTGCCAGCAGTTTCTCACAAAGTTCCTACGAGCAGTACTTC	CASSFSQSSYEQYF
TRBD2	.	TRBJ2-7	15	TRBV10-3	TGTGCCATCAGTGAGTCACTAGCGGGAGTTGGCGAGCAGTACTTC	CAISESLAGVGEQYF
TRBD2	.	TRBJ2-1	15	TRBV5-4	TGTGCCAGCAGCCAAAGCGGGAGGGGGTACAATGAGCAGTTCTTC	CASSQSGRGYNEQFF
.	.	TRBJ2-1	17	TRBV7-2	TGTGCCAGCAGCTTATTTCGACCGGAGGGGGCGCTAGGATTGCAGTTCTTC	CASSLFRPEGALGLQFF
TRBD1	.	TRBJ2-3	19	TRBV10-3	TGTGCCATCAGTGACTACGGACAGGGTAAGGTGGACGGCACAGATACGCAGTATTTT	CAISDYGQGKVDGTDTQYF
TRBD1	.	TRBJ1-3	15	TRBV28	TGTGCCAGACCTTGGACAGGGCTCTCTGGAAACACCATATATTTT	CARPWTGLSGNTIYF
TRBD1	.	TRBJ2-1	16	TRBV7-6	TGTGCCAGCAGCTTAGTTAGGACAGGGGTATACAATGAGCAGTTCTTC	CASSLVRTGVYNEQFF
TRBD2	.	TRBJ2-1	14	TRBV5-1	TGCGCCAGCAGCTTAGGGACTAGCATGGGTGAGCAGTTCTTC	CASSLGTSMGEQFF
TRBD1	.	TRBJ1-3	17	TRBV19	TGTGCCAGTAGTAATCAGGGGGGACGTCTCTCTGGAAACACCATATATTTT	CASSNQGGRLSGNTIYF
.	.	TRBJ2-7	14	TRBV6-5	TGTGCCAGCAGTTACCTACAGGGCTCCTACGAGCAGTACTTC	CASSYLQGSYEQYF